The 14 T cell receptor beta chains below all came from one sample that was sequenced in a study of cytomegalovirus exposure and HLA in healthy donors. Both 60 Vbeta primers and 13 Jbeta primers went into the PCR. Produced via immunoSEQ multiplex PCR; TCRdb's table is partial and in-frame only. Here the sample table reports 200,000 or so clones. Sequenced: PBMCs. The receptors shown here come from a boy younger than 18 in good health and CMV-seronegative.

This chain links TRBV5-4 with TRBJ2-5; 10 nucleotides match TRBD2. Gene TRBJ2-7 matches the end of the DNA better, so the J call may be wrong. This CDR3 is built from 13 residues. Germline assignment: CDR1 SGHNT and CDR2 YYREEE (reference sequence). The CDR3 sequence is CASHSGGRYEQYF. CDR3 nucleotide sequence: TGTGCCAGCCATAGCGGGGGGCGGTACGAGCAGTACTTC.

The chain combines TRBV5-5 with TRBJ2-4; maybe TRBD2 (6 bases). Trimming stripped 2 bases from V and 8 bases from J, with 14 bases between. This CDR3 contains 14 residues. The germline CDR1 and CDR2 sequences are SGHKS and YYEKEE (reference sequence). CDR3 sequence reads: CASSFRWGDDIQYF. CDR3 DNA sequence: TGTGCCAGCAGCTTCAGGTGGGGGGATGACATTCAGTACTTC.

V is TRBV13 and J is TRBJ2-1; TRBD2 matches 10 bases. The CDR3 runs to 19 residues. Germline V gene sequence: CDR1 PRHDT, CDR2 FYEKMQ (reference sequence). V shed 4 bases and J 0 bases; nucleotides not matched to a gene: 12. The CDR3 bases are TGTGCCAGCAGCTCCCTTGGACTAGCGGAGTCGAGCTCCTACAATGAGCAGTTCTTC. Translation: CASSSLGLAESSSYNEQFF. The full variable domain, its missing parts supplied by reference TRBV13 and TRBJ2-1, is AAGVIQSPRHLIKEKRETATLKCYPIPRHDTVYWYQQGPGQDPQFLISFYEKMQSDKGSIPDRFSAQQFSDYHSELNMSSLELGDSALYFCASSSLGLAESSSYNEQFFGPGTRLTVL.

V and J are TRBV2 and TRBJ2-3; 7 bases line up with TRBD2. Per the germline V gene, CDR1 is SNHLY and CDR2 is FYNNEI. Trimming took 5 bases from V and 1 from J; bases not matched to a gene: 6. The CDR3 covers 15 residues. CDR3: CASSSLAPGTDTQYF. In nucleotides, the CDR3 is TGTGCCAGCAGTTCACTAGCGCCGGGCACAGATACGCAGTATTTT.

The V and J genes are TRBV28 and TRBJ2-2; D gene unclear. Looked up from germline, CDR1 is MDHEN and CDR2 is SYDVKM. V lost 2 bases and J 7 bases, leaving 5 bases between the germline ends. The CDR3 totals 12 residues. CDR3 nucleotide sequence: TGTGCCAGCAGTTTAGAGGTCGGGGAGCTGTTTTTT. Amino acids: CASSLEVGELFF.

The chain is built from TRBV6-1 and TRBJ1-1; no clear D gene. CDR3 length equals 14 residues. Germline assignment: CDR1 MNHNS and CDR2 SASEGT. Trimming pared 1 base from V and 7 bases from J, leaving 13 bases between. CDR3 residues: CASSEGAASSEAFF. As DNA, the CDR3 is TGTGCCAGCAGTGAAGGAGCAGCGTCGAGTGAAGCTTTCTTT.

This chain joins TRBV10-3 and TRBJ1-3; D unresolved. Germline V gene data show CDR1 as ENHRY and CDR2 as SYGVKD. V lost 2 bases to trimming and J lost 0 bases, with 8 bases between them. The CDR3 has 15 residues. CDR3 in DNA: TGTGCCATCAGTGAGGGCTGGAGCTCTGGAAACACCATATATTTT. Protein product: CAISEGWSSGNTIYF.

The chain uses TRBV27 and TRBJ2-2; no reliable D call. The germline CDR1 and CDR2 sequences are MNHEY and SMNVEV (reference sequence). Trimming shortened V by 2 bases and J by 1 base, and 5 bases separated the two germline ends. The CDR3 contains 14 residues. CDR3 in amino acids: CASSLIGNTGELFF. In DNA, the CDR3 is TGTGCCAGCAGTTTAATCGGGAACACCGGGGAGCTGTTTTTT.

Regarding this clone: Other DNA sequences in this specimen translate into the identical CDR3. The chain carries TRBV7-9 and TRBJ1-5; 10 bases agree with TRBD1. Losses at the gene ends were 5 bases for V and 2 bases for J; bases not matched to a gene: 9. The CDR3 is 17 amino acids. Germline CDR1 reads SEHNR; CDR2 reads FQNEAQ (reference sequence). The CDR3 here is CASSKQTGGFGNQPQHF. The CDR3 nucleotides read TGTGCCAGCAGCAAACAGACAGGGGGCTTCGGCAATCAGCCCCAGCATTTT. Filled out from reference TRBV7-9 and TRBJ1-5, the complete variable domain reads DTGVSQNPRHKITKRGQNVTFRCDPISEHNRLYWYRQTLGQGPEFLTYFQNEAQLEKSRLLSDRFSAERPKGSFSTLEIQRTEQGDSAMYLCASSKQTGGFGNQPQHFGDGTRLSIL.

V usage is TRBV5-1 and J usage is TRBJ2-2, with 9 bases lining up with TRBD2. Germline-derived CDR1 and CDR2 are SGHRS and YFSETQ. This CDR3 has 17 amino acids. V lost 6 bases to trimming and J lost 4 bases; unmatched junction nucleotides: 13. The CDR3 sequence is CASTRQLSGGITGELFF. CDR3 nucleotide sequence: TGCGCCAGCACCAGACAACTTAGCGGGGGCATCACCGGGGAGCTGTTTTTT.

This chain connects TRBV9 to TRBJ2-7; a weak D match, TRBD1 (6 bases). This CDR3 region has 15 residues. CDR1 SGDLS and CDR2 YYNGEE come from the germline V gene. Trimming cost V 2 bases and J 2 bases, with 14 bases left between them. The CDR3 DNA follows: TGTGCCAGCAGCGTTGCCGGGACAAGGGCCTACGAGCAGTACTTC. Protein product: CASSVAGTRAYEQYF.

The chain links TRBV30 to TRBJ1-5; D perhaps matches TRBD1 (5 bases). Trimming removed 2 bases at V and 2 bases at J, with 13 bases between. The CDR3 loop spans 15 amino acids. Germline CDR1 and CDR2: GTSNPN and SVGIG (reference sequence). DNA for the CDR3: TGTGCCTGGAGTACGGCAGGGCTTGGCAATCAGCCCCAGCATTTT. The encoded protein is CAWSTAGLGNQPQHF.

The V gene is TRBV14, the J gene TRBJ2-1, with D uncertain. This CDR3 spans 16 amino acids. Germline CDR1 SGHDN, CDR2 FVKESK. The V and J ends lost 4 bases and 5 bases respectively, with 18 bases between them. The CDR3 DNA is TGTGCCAGCAGCCCAACCACAAAAACCCGGGACAATGAGCAGTTCTTC. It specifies CASSPTTKTRDNEQFF.

The CDR3 is CASSSGTADTQYF. CDR3 in DNA: TGTGCCAGCAGCTCCGGCACAGCAGATACGCAGTATTTT. The chain carries TRBV7-9 and TRBJ2-3; D is uncertain. Trimming stripped 4 bases from V and 4 bases from J, with 9 bases between. This CDR3 has 13 residues. Germline V lookup: CDR1 SEHNR, CDR2 FQNEAQ (reference sequence).